These 4 T cell receptor beta chains share one sample of origin, sequenced in a study of shared clonotypes between healthy human individuals. The assay was immunoSEQ multiplex PCR, and TCRdb's table has in-frame clones only and misses some. The data show a few million clones, around nine tenths seen once. Source material: naive CD4+ T cells sorted from blood. Subset specified: CD45RA+ positively selected. Receptors were obtained from a man between 18 and 29 years old in good health.

This clone was seen a single time. The chain has TRBV7-2 and TRBJ2-5; 8 nucleotides line up with TRBD2. Germline loops: CDR1 SGHTA, CDR2 FQGNSA. This CDR3 is 13 amino acids long. Trimming took 7 bases from V and 5 from J; bases not matched to a gene: 6. This CDR3 is CASTTGGVETQYF. CDR3 sequence (DNA): TGTGCCAGCACCACCGGGGGGGTGGAGACCCAGTACTTC.

The chain uses TRBV6-5 and TRBJ1-1; D possibly corresponds to TRBD1 (5 bases). Trimming removed 6 bases from V and 7 bases from J, with 15 bases in between. The CDR3 is 13 amino acids. Germline V gene sequence: CDR1 MNHEY, CDR2 SVGAGI. The CDR3: CASSSGSQGEAFF. DNA of the CDR3: TGTGCCAGCAGCTCAGGGAGTCAGGGTGAAGCTTTCTTT.

The rearrangement links TRBV4-2 to TRBJ2-1, with 10 bases aligning to TRBD1. V shed 4 bases, J shed 0 bases, and the junction held 6 bases outside the gene matches. The CDR3 runs to 17 residues. Per germline, CDR1 LGHNA and CDR2 YNFKEQ. In nucleotides, the CDR3 is TGTGCCAGCAGCCCGGTCGGGACAGGGGTCTCCTACAATGAGCAGTTCTTC. Its translation is CASSPVGTGVSYNEQFF.

The rearrangement links TRBV7-6 to TRBJ2-7; 8 nucleotides match TRBD2. The CDR3 has 15 residues. Germline values: CDR1 SGHVS, CDR2 FNYEAQ. Unmatched junction bases numbered 8, after V lost 2 bases and J lost 5 bases. For the CDR3, the DNA is TGTGCCAGCAGCTTAAACGGGGGGGGCCTGGACGAGCAGTACTTC. It is translated as CASSLNGGGLDEQYF.